Below are 20 T cell receptor beta chains sequenced from a single sample in a study of blood T cell repertoires in COVID-19. Here immunoSEQ multiplex PCR was the method, and the copy in TCRdb shows in-frame clones only, minus some. The sample comprises roughly 200,000 clones, roughly 90% of which are singletons, and about 4% rests with the top ten. The specimen sequenced was PBMCs or T cells enriched from blood (not recorded which). The receptors derive from a woman under 40 who had been exposed to COVID-19.

The V and J genes are TRBV3-1 (or the pseudogene TRBV3-2) and TRBJ2-7; D perhaps matches TRBD1 (5 bases). V was clipped by 1 base and J by 2 bases, with 12 bases between them. Germline values: CDR1 LGHDT, CDR2 YNNKEL (reference sequence). This CDR3 is 15 amino acids long. CDR3 DNA: TGTGCCAGCAGCCAAGCCCCGACAGAAGCCTACGAGCAGTACTTC. It yields the protein CASSQAPTEAYEQYF.

V gene TRBV2 combines with J gene TRBJ2-5, with unresolved D. V was trimmed by 8 bases and J by 3 bases, leaving 13 bases between them. Germline assignment: CDR1 SNHLY and CDR2 FYNNEI. The CDR3 contains 13 residues. As DNA, the CDR3 is TGTGCCAGCGAGACCCGAGGCGAAGAGACCCAGTACTTC. It codes for CASETRGEETQYF.

The chain is built from TRBV19 and TRBJ1-4, with 10 bases aligning to TRBD1. Germline trimming cut 4 bases from V and 2 bases from J; bases unmatched to any gene: 4. The CDR3 length is 16 residues. Germline V CDR1 and CDR2: LNHDA, SQIVND (reference sequence). The CDR3 DNA sequence: TGTGCCAGTAGTACGCGGGGACAGGGGACTAATGAAAAACTGTTTTTT. It yields the protein CASSTRGQGTNEKLFF. Based on the CDR3 plus reference TRBV19 and TRBJ1-4, the full variable domain is DGGITQSPKYLFRKEGQNVTLSCEQNLNHDAMYWYRQDPGQGLRLIYYSQIVNDFQKGDIAEGYSVSREKKESFPLTVTSAQKNPTAFYLCASSTRGQGTNEKLFFGSGTQLSVL.

The chain links TRBV27 to TRBJ2-7, with TRBD2 matching 15 bases. The CDR3 has 16 amino acids. Unmatched junction bases numbered 6, after V lost 5 bases and J lost 4 bases. CDR1 MNHEY and CDR2 SMNVEV come from the germline V gene (reference sequence). In DNA, the CDR3 is TGTGCCAGCAGTGGGACTAGCGGGGGGTGGGGATACGAGCAGTACTTC. Protein sequence: CASSGTSGGWGYEQYF.

The V call is TRBV5-6, the J call TRBJ2-1, with TRBD2 matching 7 bases. Germline V gives CDR1 SGHDT, CDR2 YYEEEE. Trimming removed 3 bases from V and 8 bases from J; junction bases left unmatched: 11. This CDR3 is built from 15 residues. This chain's CDR3 is CASSSLGGTTDEQFF. The CDR3, as DNA: TGTGCCAGCAGCTCCCTGGGGGGGACTACCGATGAGCAGTTCTTC. Using reference TRBV5-6 and TRBJ2-1 for the parts outside the CDR3, the full variable domain is DAGVTQSPTHLIKTRGQQVTLRCSPKSGHDTVSWYQQALGQGPQFIFQYYEEEERQRGNFPDRFSGHQFPNYSSELNVNALLLGDSALYLCASSSLGGTTDEQFFGPGTRLTVL.

The chain employs TRBV12-3 or TRBV12-4 and TRBJ1-5; D call uncertain. The V gene lost 2 bases and the J gene lost 7 bases, with 6 bases spanning the gap. The CDR3 is 12 amino acids. CDR3 loop: CASSLQAQPQHF. In DNA, the CDR3 is TGTGCCAGCAGTTTACAGGCCCAGCCCCAGCATTTT.

The chain combines TRBV7-9 with TRBJ2-7, with a tentative D call TRBD1 (5 bases). The CDR3 totals 14 residues. Per germline, CDR1 SEHNR and CDR2 FQNEAQ (reference sequence). V shed 8 bases and J shed 2 bases, with 16 bases lying between them. CDR3 sequence (DNA): TGTGCCAGCCCACTCCAGGGTAGCCCCTACGAGCAGTACTTC. Protein product: CASPLQGSPYEQYF.

V gene TRBV9 combines with J gene TRBJ1-2; D may be TRBD1 (6 bases). V dropped 8 bases and J dropped 6 bases, with 17 bases sitting between them. The V gene's germline CDR1 is SGDLS and CDR2 YYNGEE. This CDR3 contains 13 residues. CDR3 bases: TGTGCCAGTCGGGGGGGCCCCTTGGATGGCTACACCTTC. Its protein product is CASRGGPLDGYTF.

This chain joins TRBV3-1 (or the pseudogene TRBV3-2) and TRBJ1-1; TRBD1 might be the D (5 bases). The CDR3 spans 20 residues. Germline CDR1 and CDR2: LGHDT and YNNKEL (reference sequence). Trimming pared 4 bases from V and 5 bases from J, leaving 32 bases between. In DNA form, the CDR3 reads TGTGCCAGCAGCCCCCCCTCTGGAGGCAGACGGCTCGGGGGTTCGACTGAAGCTTTCTTT. Protein product: CASSPPSGGRRLGGSTEAFF.

The gene calls are TRBV5-1 and TRBJ1-1; D is ambiguous. The CDR3 length is 17 residues. V gave up 0 bases and J gave up 6 bases, with 21 bases separating them. The germline CDR1 and CDR2 sequences are SGHRS and YFSETQ. Here the CDR3 DNA reads TGCGCCAGCAGCTTGGGCGTCGGGATTACGAGGAGTCCTGAAGCTTTCTTT. Residues: CASSLGVGITRSPEAFF.

This clone was counted a few times. The chain has TRBV19 and TRBJ2-1; TRBD2 matches 7 bases. This CDR3 has 17 residues. The V segment lost 6 bases and the J segment 1 base; nucleotides outside the gene matches: 12. Germline values: CDR1 LNHDA, CDR2 SQIVND (reference sequence). CDR3 bases: TGTGCCAGTAGCCCAGGGCCACTAGCGAAATCCTACAATGAGCAGTTCTTC. Amino acid sequence: CASSPGPLAKSYNEQFF.

This clone was counted between two and nine times. The sample has other DNA sequences that encode this CDR3 too. The V gene is TRBV19, the J gene TRBJ1-6; maybe TRBD1 (5 bases). Germline V gives CDR1 LNHDA, CDR2 SQIVND (reference sequence). The CDR3 is 13 residues long. Trimming took off 3 bases at V and 9 bases at J, with 9 bases between the two ends. The CDR3 nucleotides are TGTGCCAGTAGTATCGGGGGGAGTTCACCCCTCCACTTT. Protein: CASSIGGSSPLHF.

The chain uses TRBV2 and TRBJ2-2, with a tentative D call TRBD2 (6 bases). Germline CDR1 is SNHLY and CDR2 is FYNNEI. The CDR3 contains 15 residues. Trimming removed 7 bases from V and 2 bases from J, with 14 bases in between. Here the CDR3 DNA reads TGTGCCAGCAAAAAGGACTACCTTAACACCGGGGAGCTGTTTTTT. Translation gives CASKKDYLNTGELFF.

The chain carries TRBV11-3 and TRBJ1-1; a weak D match, TRBD1 (6 bases). Per the germline V gene, CDR1 is SGHNT and CDR2 is YENEEA. This CDR3 is 15 amino acids long. Trimming cost V 0 bases and J 4 bases, with 12 bases left between them. The CDR3 DNA reads as TGTGCCAGCAGCTTAGATGGGGAAGGGGGCACTGAAGCTTTCTTT. Amino acid sequence: CASSLDGEGGTEAFF.

This chain connects TRBV9 to TRBJ1-5; D is uncertain. V was trimmed by 4 bases and J by 3 bases, leaving 11 bases between them. This CDR3 is 14 amino acids long. Germline lookup yields CDR1 SGDLS and CDR2 YYNGEE. The CDR3 DNA reads TGTGCCAGCAGCCCTGCTGAGTACAATCAGCCCCAGCATTTT. This codes for CASSPAEYNQPQHF.

The chain recombines TRBV3-1 (or the pseudogene TRBV3-2) with TRBJ1-1; TRBD1 is a possible D gene (5 bases). The CDR3 totals 14 residues. Trimming took 0 bases from V and 5 from J, leaving 10 bases between them. Germline CDR1 reads LGHDT; CDR2 reads YNNKEL (reference sequence). The chain's CDR3 is CASSQEPGGTEAFF. For the CDR3, the DNA is TGTGCCAGCAGCCAAGAACCTGGGGGGACTGAAGCTTTCTTT.

The gene calls are TRBV4-2 and TRBJ2-3; 13 bases are a match to TRBD2. Germline CDR1 LGHNA, CDR2 YNFKEQ. The V and J ends lost 6 bases and 3 bases, in that order; junction bases with no gene match: 3. This CDR3 region has 15 residues. As DNA, the CDR3 is TGTGCCAGCAGACTAGCGGGGGGGAGTACAGATACGCAGTATTTT. Protein: CASRLAGGSTDTQYF.

This chain connects TRBV3-1 (or the pseudogene TRBV3-2) to TRBJ2-7, with TRBD1 as a possible D gene (5 bases). The CDR3 length is 14 residues. Trimming cost V 4 bases and J 1 base, with 11 bases left between them. Germline CDR1 is LGHDT and CDR2 is YNNKEL (reference sequence). The CDR3 DNA follows: TGTGCCAGCAGCCCCAATCCAGGGTCCTACGAGCAGTACTTC. Translated: CASSPNPGSYEQYF.

This clone was picked up a small number of times. The chain carries TRBV7-6 and TRBJ1-2; 7 bases fit TRBD1. CDR3 length: 16 amino acids. CDR1 SGHVS and CDR2 FNYEAQ come from the germline V gene. J lost 0 bases, V lost 5 bases, and 9 bases had no gene match. The CDR3 coding sequence is TGTGCCAGCAGCCCTAACGAGCAGGGGGCTAACTATGGCTACACCTTC. Protein sequence: CASSPNEQGANYGYTF.

The chain links TRBV5-1 to TRBJ1-3; unclear D gene. Trimming took 4 bases from V and 0 from J, leaving 11 bases between them. The CDR3 loop spans 15 amino acids. Germline CDR1 and CDR2: SGHRS and YFSETQ. CDR3 loop: CASSERTNSGNTIYF. In nucleotides, the CDR3 is TGCGCCAGCAGCGAAAGGACTAACTCTGGAAACACCATATATTTT.